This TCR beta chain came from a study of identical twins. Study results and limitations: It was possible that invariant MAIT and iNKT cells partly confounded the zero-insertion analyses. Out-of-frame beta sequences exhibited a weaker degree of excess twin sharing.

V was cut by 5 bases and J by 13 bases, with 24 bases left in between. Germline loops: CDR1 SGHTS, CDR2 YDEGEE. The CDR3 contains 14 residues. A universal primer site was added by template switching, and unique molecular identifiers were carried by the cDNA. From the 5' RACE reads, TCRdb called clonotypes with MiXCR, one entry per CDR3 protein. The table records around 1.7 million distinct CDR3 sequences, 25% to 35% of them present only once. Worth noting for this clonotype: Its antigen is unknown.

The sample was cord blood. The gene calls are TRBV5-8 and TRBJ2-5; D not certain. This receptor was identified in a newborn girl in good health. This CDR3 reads CASRLTRSGAERYF. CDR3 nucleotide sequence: TGTGCCAGCAGGCTTACTCGCTCGGGCGCCGAGCGGTACTTC.